This T cell receptor (beta chain) appears in the sequencing data of a study of T cell responses to AZD1222 COVID-19 vaccine. Study-wide results and caveats: Unmutated variant regions are reportedly targeted by nearly half of spike-specific TCRs.

As for this clone: Its target is unknown.

The germline gives CDR1 SGHAT, CDR2 FQNNGV. With 4 bases removed from V and 0 bases from J, the gap between germline ends came to 10 bases. This CDR3 region has 15 residues. Libraries were prepared by immunoSEQ multiplex PCR; TCRdb keeps only in-frame clonotypes and omits some of them. The data contain under 150,000 clones, about 91% of them seen just once; the ten biggest clones take up over 8.5%. This TCR was sampled from an adult in good health. The specimen was peripheral blood, collected on day 0 of AZD1222 vaccination. The chain couples TRBV11-2 to TRBJ1-3; TRBD1 is a possible D gene (6 bases). CDR3 nucleotides: TGTGCCAGCAGCTCCACAGGGCCCTCTGGAAACACCATATATTTT. Protein: CASSSTGPSGNTIYF.